This T cell receptor beta chain stems from a study of cytomegalovirus exposure and HLA in healthy donors. Sequencing was performed with immunoSEQ multiplex PCR; in TCRdb, only in-frame clones are kept and a portion is missing. The sample shows about 98,000 clones, about 90% of them seen only once. V shed 1 base and J shed 4 bases, with 12 bases lying between them. The CDR3 sequence is 15 residues long. In germline, CDR1 is SGHTA, CDR2 FQGNSA. Notes on this clone: The antigen remains unidentified.

Study findings and constraints: The study labeled 150 to 200 TCR beta chains cytomegalovirus-associated.

The chain recombines TRBV7-2 with TRBJ2-3, with D possibly TRBD1 on 6 matching bases. Material for sequencing was PBMCs. This receptor was identified in a man younger than 35 in good health and CMV-seropositive. For the CDR3, the DNA is TGTGCCAGCAGCTTAGGAATCAGGGGTGCAGATACGCAGTATTTT. This codes for CASSLGIRGADTQYF.